These 26 T cell receptor beta chains share one sample of origin, sequenced in a study of cytomegalovirus exposure and HLA in healthy donors. Primers included in the PCR were 60 Vbeta and 13 Jbeta primers. Profiling relied on immunoSEQ multiplex PCR, and the TCRdb table lists in-frame clones only, not all of them. The repertoire holds around 110,000 clones, with roughly 9% as singletons. The specimen was PBMCs. These receptors came from a man aged 25 to 45 in good health and CMV-seronegative.

V gene TRBV6-1 combines with J gene TRBJ1-2; TRBD1 might be the D (6 bases). Trimming pared 7 bases from V and 7 bases from J, leaving 13 bases between. Germline CDR1 is MNHNS and CDR2 is SASEGT. This CDR3 has 12 amino acids. The CDR3 region has the DNA TGTGCCAGCATTAAGTCAGGGGCTGGCTACACCTTC. Translated, it gives CASIKSGAGYTF.

The chain recombines TRBV6-1 with TRBJ2-1; 7 nucleotides agree with TRBD2. The V gene end was trimmed by 9 bases and the J gene end by 8 bases; junction bases not matched to a gene: 16. There are 15 residues in the CDR3. Germline CDR1 is MNHNS and CDR2 is SASEGT. CDR3 sequence reads: CASGGEGQSLHEQFF. In DNA, the CDR3 is TGTGCCAGTGGGGGGGAGGGGCAGAGCCTGCATGAGCAGTTCTTC.

A few counts support this clone. V gene TRBV5-4 combines with J gene TRBJ2-5; TRBD1 matches 7 bases. CDR1 and CDR2 from the germline V gene are SGHNT and YYREEE (reference sequence). This CDR3 has 14 amino acids. With V trimmed by 4 bases and J by 0 bases, 3 bases remained unmatched. CDR3 region: CASSPGTDQETQYF. CDR3 DNA: TGTGCCAGCAGCCCCGGGACAGACCAAGAGACCCAGTACTTC.

This clone occurred a few times. The rearrangement links TRBV14 to TRBJ1-4, with TRBD1 identical over 7 bases. The germline gives CDR1 SGHDN, CDR2 FVKESK. V trimming: 4 bases; J trimming: 7 bases; junction bases outside the gene matches: 6. CDR3 length: 14 amino acids. DNA of the CDR3: TGTGCCAGCAGCCCTCGGACAGGTAGTGAAAAACTGTTTTTT. It yields the protein CASSPRTGSEKLFF.

This sequence joins TRBV7-9 and TRBJ2-1; D perhaps matches TRBD2 (6 bases). The germline V and J ends were trimmed by 1 base and 3 bases, with 7 bases remaining between them. Germline-derived CDR1 and CDR2 are SEHNR and FQNEAQ (reference sequence). This CDR3 spans 14 amino acids. CDR3 DNA sequence: TGTGCCAGCAGCTTAGTAGCGGTCTACAATGAGCAGTTCTTC. This encodes CASSLVAVYNEQFF.

The chain links TRBV7-2 to TRBJ1-2; tentative D call: TRBD1 (6 bases). The CDR3 runs 15 residues. V was shortened by 1 base and J by 4 bases, with 13 bases between the two germline ends. Germline V lookup: CDR1 SGHTA, CDR2 FQGNSA. CDR3 amino acids: CASSLGDGRGYGYTF. The CDR3 DNA sequence: TGTGCCAGCAGCTTAGGGGACGGCAGGGGCTATGGCTACACCTTC.

The table lists this clone with a few counts. This sequence joins TRBV7-2 and TRBJ2-7; D is perhaps TRBD1 (6 bases). Germline lookup yields CDR1 SGHTA and CDR2 FQGNSA. Trimming removed 5 bases at V and 5 bases at J, with 19 bases between. There are 15 residues in the CDR3. The CDR3 region has the DNA TGTGCCAGCAGCCCCTTTAGGGGGAGTATCGACGAGCAGTACTTC. Protein product: CASSPFRGSIDEQYF.

This clone occurred a few times. The chain joins TRBV5-1 to TRBJ2-2; 7 bases fit TRBD1. Germline assignment: CDR1 SGHRS and CDR2 YFSETQ. V shed 4 bases, J shed 6 bases, and the junction held 6 bases outside the gene matches. There are 14 residues in the CDR3. The CDR3 reads CASSPEGASGELFF. CDR3 DNA sequence: TGCGCCAGCAGCCCCGAGGGGGCGTCCGGGGAGCTGTTTTTT.

The V gene is TRBV12-2, the J gene TRBJ1-2; the table calls TRBD1, which could not be checked here. TRBV12-2 is termed a pseudogene. This CDR3 has 15 residues. CDR3 in amino acids: CASRLGRQGGYGYTF. The CDR3 region has the DNA TGTGCAAGTCGCTTGGGGCGACAGGGAGGCTATGGCTACACCTTC.

This clone turned up a few times. CDR3: CASSPSVDYGYTF. The CDR3 DNA is TGTGCCAGCAGCCCTAGCGTGGACTATGGCTACACCTTC. The V call is TRBV7-9, the J call TRBJ1-2; no firm D call. Germline V gives CDR1 SEHNR, CDR2 FQNEAQ (reference sequence). The CDR3 contains 13 residues. Trimming left V 5 bases short and J 3 bases short, with 10 bases between.

This clone has ten or more counts. This chain links TRBV15 with TRBJ2-3, with TRBD2 identical over 7 bases. The V gene end was trimmed by 1 base and the J gene end by 5 bases; junction bases not matched to a gene: 12. The CDR3 spans 17 residues. Germline CDR1 reads LNHNV; CDR2 reads YYDKDF (reference sequence). DNA of the CDR3: TGTGCCACCAGCAGAGTGGGGCGACTAGCATATATAGATACGCAGTATTTT. Translated: CATSRVGRLAYIDTQYF. The full variable domain, in which reference TRBV15 and TRBJ2-3 provide the parts outside the CDR3, is DAMVIQNPRYQVTQFGKPVTLSCSQTLNHNVMYWYQQKSSQAPKLLFHYYDKDFNNEADTPDNFQSRRPNTSFCFLDIRSPGLGDTAMYLCATSRVGRLAYIDTQYFGPGTRLTVL.

This chain links TRBV6-6 with TRBJ2-3; D is ambiguous. Between the trimmed V and J ends, which lost 4 bases and 6 bases, there was a span of 20 bases. Germline CDR1 is MNHNY and CDR2 is SVGAGI (reference sequence). This CDR3 is 16 amino acids long. CDR3: CASSFPAITSQDTQYF. As DNA, the CDR3 is TGTGCCAGCAGTTTCCCGGCCATTACCTCACAGGATACGCAGTATTTT.

The chain couples TRBV4-1 to TRBJ2-4; 10 nucleotides agree with TRBD1. Unmatched junction bases numbered 14, after V lost 4 bases and J lost 11 bases. This CDR3 spans 16 amino acids. Germline V gene lookup returns CDR1 MGHRA and CDR2 YSYEKL. The CDR3 DNA reads as TGCGCCAGCAGCCTCCAAACAGCCGGGACAGGGGTCCTTCAGTACTTC. This translates into CASSLQTAGTGVLQYF.

The gene calls are TRBV9 and TRBJ2-2; D is perhaps TRBD1 (5 bases). Deletions cut 2 bases from V and 8 bases from J, with 13 bases between. This CDR3 spans 14 amino acids. Germline V gene sequence: CDR1 SGDLS, CDR2 YYNGEE. CDR3 nucleotide sequence: TGTGCCAGCAGCGTTCTTAGGGGAACGGGGGAGCTGTTTTTT. It translates to CASSVLRGTGELFF.

This clone was detected a few times. This chain joins TRBV4-1 and TRBJ1-4, with 9 bases identical to TRBD1. The CDR3 length is 15 residues. Trimming at V came to 1 base and at J to 8 bases, leaving 5 bases not matched to a gene. The germline CDR1 and CDR2 sequences are MGHRA and YSYEKL. Here the CDR3 DNA reads TGCGCCAGCAGCCAAGGGACAGGGGTGGGAGAAAAACTGTTTTTT. As protein: CASSQGTGVGEKLFF.

The J gene is TRBJ2-5, the V gene TRBV7-2; 8 bases align to TRBD1. The junction had 9 bases not matched to a gene; V was cut back by 4 bases and J by 5 bases. The germline V gene encodes CDR1 SGHTA and CDR2 FQGNSA. This CDR3 has 15 residues. The CDR3 region is CASSSGQAIRETQYF. CDR3 coding DNA: TGTGCCAGCAGCTCGGGACAGGCGATCCGGGAGACCCAGTACTTC.

Only a few counts were recorded for this clone. This sequence joins TRBV27 and TRBJ2-2, with 7 bases fitting TRBD2. Germline CDR1 reads MNHEY; CDR2 reads SMNVEV (reference sequence). This CDR3 is 15 amino acids long. V dropped 7 bases and J dropped 4; count of bases not matched to a gene: 9. CDR3 amino acids: CASNLYGEGTGELFF. In DNA, the CDR3 is TGTGCCAGCAACCTTTACGGGGAGGGCACCGGGGAGCTGTTTTTT.

The gene calls are TRBV12-5 and TRBJ2-1; 8 positions match TRBD2. Germline V lookup: CDR1 LGHNT, CDR2 FRNRAP. The CDR3 has 17 amino acids. The J segment lost 1 base and the V segment lost 5 bases, leaving 10 bases of the junction unmatched. In DNA, the CDR3 is TGTGCTAGTGGTCCCCCTTGGGGCGGGGGGTCCTACAATGAGCAGTTCTTC. This translates into CASGPPWGGGSYNEQFF.

This chain uses TRBV5-1 with TRBJ2-1, with 13 positions matching TRBD2. V lost 4 bases, J lost 7 bases, and 5 bases stayed unmatched. The CDR3 spans 15 residues. Germline-derived CDR1 and CDR2 are SGHRS and YFSETQ. CDR3 nucleotides: TGCGCCAGCAGCCGGACTAGCGGGAGTATAAATGAGCAGTTCTTC. Translated, it gives CASSRTSGSINEQFF.

The chain employs TRBV7-2 and TRBJ2-7; D remains ambiguous. Germline loops: CDR1 SGHTA, CDR2 FQGNSA. This CDR3 is 13 amino acids long. Trimming took off 2 bases at V and 2 bases at J, with 7 bases between the two ends. This CDR3 reads CASSLPSTYEQYF. DNA for the CDR3: TGTGCCAGCAGCTTACCGAGCACCTACGAGCAGTACTTC.

J is TRBJ2-5 and V is TRBV19; 11 bases are a match to TRBD2. Germline V gives CDR1 LNHDA, CDR2 SQIVND (reference sequence). The CDR3 length is 15 residues. The J segment lost 6 bases and the V segment lost 0 bases, leaving 3 bases of the junction unmatched. CDR3 bases: TGTGCCAGTAGTATAGAACTAGCGGGAGCGCAGACCCAGTACTTC. Its protein product is CASSIELAGAQTQYF.

The sample holds a few counts of this clone. CDR3: CASSIGLAGTDTQYF. CDR3 nucleotide sequence: TGCGCCAGCAGCATCGGACTAGCGGGCACAGATACGCAGTATTTT. The J gene is TRBJ2-3, the V gene TRBV5-1; TRBD2 matches at 10 bases. The germline V gene encodes CDR1 SGHRS and CDR2 YFSETQ. J gave up 1 base and V 4 bases, and 3 bases lay outside the gene matches. The CDR3 extends over 15 amino acids. The full variable domain, rest sourced from reference TRBV5-1 and TRBJ2-3, is KAGVTQTPRYLIKTRGQQVTLSCSPISGHRSVSWYQQTPGQGLQFLFEYFSETQRNKGNFPGRFSGRQFSNSRSEMNVSTLELGDSALYLCASSIGLAGTDTQYFGPGTRLTVL.

V and J are TRBV5-1 and TRBJ2-2, with D perhaps matching TRBD2 (6 bases). V was cut by 5 bases and J by 2 bases, with 7 bases left in between. The germline V gene encodes CDR1 SGHRS and CDR2 YFSETQ. This CDR3 is built from 13 residues. The DNA for the CDR3 is TGCGCCAGCAGGCGGGGAAACACCGGGGAGCTGTTTTTT. Its protein is CASRRGNTGELFF.

This chain joins TRBV2 and TRBJ2-1; TRBD1 matches 7 bases. V lost 7 bases to trimming and J lost 9 bases; unmatched junction nucleotides: 9. The germline gives CDR1 SNHLY, CDR2 FYNNEI. The CDR3 contains 13 residues. The DNA of the CDR3 is TGTGCCAGCAATACGGACAGGTCGGGTGAGCAGTTCTTC. Protein product: CASNTDRSGEQFF.

Only a few counts were recorded for this clone. CDR3 bases: TGTGCCAGCAGGCAACTAGCGGTACACAATGAGCAGTTCTTC. Protein: CASRQLAVHNEQFF. The rearrangement uses TRBV6-6 and TRBJ2-1, with TRBD2 identical over 8 bases. The germline V gene has CDR1 MNHNY and CDR2 SVGAGI (reference sequence). The CDR3 consists of 14 residues. The J segment lost 5 bases and the V segment lost 6 bases, leaving 6 bases of the junction unmatched.

This clone appeared a few times. The V and J genes are TRBV4-3 and TRBJ2-7; a possible D gene is TRBD2 (7 bases). The CDR3 runs to 15 residues. Germline CDR1 is LGHNA and CDR2 is YSLEER. The V end was cut by 4 bases, the J end by 3 bases, with 16 bases between. In DNA, the CDR3 is TGCGCCAGCAGCCTGGCTCGGCGGGGGCACTACGAGCAGTACTTC. This encodes CASSLARRGHYEQYF.